This passage covers 14 T cell receptor beta chains from one sample sequenced in a study of CD8 T cells in Susac syndrome. Random hexamers were used to reverse transcribe about 0.45 to 1 ug of RNA. TCRdb re-analysed the immunoSEQ multiplex PCR reads in MiXCR, keeping a single row per CDR3 protein. The repertoire holds 150,000 to 200,000 distinct CDR3 sequences, 85% to 95% seen once, with 0.1% in the top ten. The sample comprised CD4+ T cells from PBMCs. The receptors here all came from a human donor in good health.

The chain employs TRBV6-1 and TRBJ2-5, with D possibly TRBD1 on 6 matching bases. Trimming stripped 0 bases from V and 9 bases from J, with 17 bases between. Germline lookup yields CDR1 MNHNS and CDR2 SASEGT. The CDR3 spans 15 residues. The CDR3 region is CASSEAGAIKRPQYF. CDR3 bases: TGTGCCAGCAGTGAAGCGGGGGCTATTAAGAGGCCCCAGTACTTC.

V is TRBV20-1 and J is TRBJ1-4; D is unclear. Looked up from germline, CDR1 is DFQATT and CDR2 is SNEGSKA (reference sequence). This CDR3 has 14 residues. The ends were cut back, 2 bases at V and 0 bases at J, with 7 bases in the middle. The DNA for the CDR3 is TGCAGTGCTAGACCGGGGACAACTAATGAAAAACTGTTTTTT. Its translation: CSARPGTTNEKLFF.

This rearrangement joins TRBV20-1 to TRBJ1-6; TRBD1 matches at 9 bases. The CDR3 extends over 15 amino acids. With V trimmed by 3 bases and J by 5 bases, 5 bases remained unmatched. Germline V gene sequence: CDR1 DFQATT, CDR2 SNEGSKA (reference sequence). The CDR3 sequence: CSASPGTGNNSPLHF. Here the CDR3 DNA reads TGCAGTGCTAGTCCCGGGACAGGGAATAATTCACCCCTCCACTTT.

The CDR3 protein is CASSPGTGTGSSPLHF. The CDR3 nucleotides are TGTGCCAGCAGTCCCGGGACAGGTACGGGGTCCTCACCCCTCCACTTT. The chain joins TRBV6-6 to TRBJ1-6, with TRBD1 matching 8 bases. In germline, CDR1 is MNHNY, CDR2 SVGAGI (reference sequence). The CDR3 consists of 16 residues. Germline trimming cut 5 bases from V and 10 bases from J; bases unmatched to any gene: 13.

This chain joins TRBV11-1 and TRBJ1-2; a possible D gene is TRBD1 (6 bases). This CDR3 is 15 amino acids long. Germline CDR1 reads SGHAT; CDR2 reads FQDESV (reference sequence). With 1 base removed from V and 6 bases from J, the gap between germline ends came to 15 bases. The CDR3 DNA sequence: TGTGCCAGCAGCTTAGTAGGGACACCACTTCATGGCTACACCTTC. Protein sequence: CASSLVGTPLHGYTF.

In its sample, this clonotype was seen once. The rearrangement links TRBV18 to TRBJ1-1; no reliable D call. This CDR3 has 15 amino acids. The germline V gene has CDR1 KGHSH and CDR2 LQKENI. The V gene lost 2 bases and the J gene lost 1 base, with 11 bases spanning the gap. The CDR3 sequence: CASSPRSGTNTEAFF. The CDR3 coding sequence is TGTGCCAGCTCACCAAGATCAGGAACGAACACTGAAGCTTTCTTT.

This sequence joins TRBV5-1 and TRBJ1-5, with D possibly being TRBD1 (5 bases). V was shortened by 1 base and J by 0 bases, with 14 bases between the two germline ends. Germline CDR1 SGHRS, CDR2 YFSETQ. This CDR3 has 17 amino acids. The CDR3 sequence: CASSLRWPGGSNQPQHF. The CDR3 coding sequence is TGCGCCAGCAGCTTGAGATGGCCGGGGGGTAGCAATCAGCCCCAGCATTTT.

The chain links TRBV7-2 to TRBJ2-7; 9 bases agree with TRBD2. This CDR3 region has 15 residues. With V trimmed by 0 bases and J by 3 bases, 3 bases remained unmatched. Germline-derived CDR1 and CDR2 are SGHTA and FQGNSA. The CDR3 loop is CASSLASGGYYEQYV. CDR3 in DNA: TGTGCCAGCAGCTTAGCTAGCGGGGGATACTACGAGCAGTACGTC.

The rearrangement joins TRBV14 to TRBJ2-1; the D call may be TRBD1 or TRBD2 (6 bases each). Looked up from germline, CDR1 is SGHDN and CDR2 is FVKESK. CDR3 length: 14 residues. The germline V and J ends were trimmed by 2 bases and 5 bases, with 10 bases remaining between them. The chain's CDR3 is CASSQQGRNNEQFF. As DNA, the CDR3 is TGTGCCAGCAGCCAACAGGGGAGGAACAATGAGCAGTTCTTC. The variable domain in full, completed from reference TRBV14 and TRBJ2-1, reads EAGVTQFPSHSVIEKGQTVTLRCDPISGHDNLYWYRRVMGKEIKFLLHFVKESKQDESGMPNNRFLAERTGGTYSTLKVQPAELEDSGVYFCASSQQGRNNEQFFGPGTRLTVL.

The chain carries TRBV27 and TRBJ2-7; D remains unclear. Germline CDR1 and CDR2: MNHEY and SMNVEV (reference sequence). Trimming removed 3 bases from V and 4 bases from J, with 10 bases in between. The CDR3 contains 13 residues. The CDR3 bases are TGTGCCAGCAGTTTTGGCTATGGGTACGAGCAGTACTTC. It translates to CASSFGYGYEQYF.

This clonotype was seen once. The chain joins TRBV12-3 or TRBV12-4 to TRBJ1-5, with 9 bases matching TRBD1. CDR3 length: 17 residues. Trimming removed 5 bases from V and 6 bases from J; junction bases left unmatched: 14. This CDR3 is CASSPGTGRVIAQPQHF. The CDR3 DNA follows: TGTGCCAGCAGTCCCGGGACAGGGAGGGTGATCGCTCAGCCCCAGCATTTT.

This chain joins TRBV29-1 and TRBJ2-2, with D perhaps given as TRBD1 or TRBD2 (6 bases each). The V and J ends lost 3 bases and 1 base respectively, with 18 bases between them. The CDR3 is 17 amino acids. Germline assignment: CDR1 SQVTM and CDR2 ANQGSEA. The CDR3: CSVDKGSGGGNTGELFF. The CDR3 DNA sequence: TGCAGCGTTGATAAGGGGAGTGGAGGGGGGAACACCGGGGAGCTGTTTTTT.

This clonotype was found once. The genes are TRBV6-2 or TRBV6-3 and TRBJ2-2; D unresolved. Germline V gene sequence: CDR1 MNHEY, CDR2 SVGEGT. Trimming cost V 2 bases and J 6 bases, with 13 bases left between them. The CDR3 sequence is 15 residues long. The CDR3 DNA follows: TGTGCCAGCAGTTACGGCGGCAGTTTAGCCGGGGAGCTGTTTTTT. Its translation is CASSYGGSLAGELFF.

The V call is TRBV24-1, the J call TRBJ2-5; D is unresolved. The germline V and J ends were trimmed by 3 bases and 5 bases, with 3 bases remaining between them. CDR3 length equals 11 residues. Germline values: CDR1 KGHDR, CDR2 SFDVKD. CDR3 loop: CATSDRETQYF. DNA of the CDR3: TGTGCCACCAGTGATAGGGAGACCCAGTACTTC.